This T cell receptor (beta chain) came from a study of T cells in Graves' hyperthyroidism and ophthalmopathy. Broader study findings: Ophthalmopathy got predicted by the model a median roughly 6.4 months before its onset. Ophthalmopathy was told apart from stable hyperthyroidism by a 13 V-J model.

This clonotype occurred many times. What it binds is not known. The germline V and J ends were trimmed by 3 bases and 0 bases, with 10 bases remaining between them. This CDR3 comprises 14 residues. Germline values: CDR1 SGHRS, CDR2 YFSETQ. With duration under 3 months, ophthalmopathy was active: Clinical Activity Score at least 3, NOSPECS at least 4. Amplified regions were TCR beta CDR3 sequences from RNA transcripts. The HTBI primer set was used in a first-round RT-PCR of the TCR CDR3. MiXCR, run by TCRdb on the multiplex PCR reads, gives a single entry per CDR3 protein. The sample contains around 360,000 distinct CDR3 sequences, around 15% of which appear only once.

The gene calls are TRBV5-1 and TRBJ2-7, with D perhaps TRBD2 (5 bases). This receptor was identified in a woman aged 60-70 years with Graves' ophthalmopathy. Sequencing was done on a sample of blood. CDR3 sequence reads: CASSSSGLSYEQYF. CDR3 DNA sequence: TGCGCCAGCAGCTCCTCCGGACTCTCCTACGAGCAGTACTTC.